The text below deals with one TCR beta chain. What it recognizes is unknown. Germline loops: CDR1 SEHNR, CDR2 FQNEAQ (reference sequence). V was trimmed by 3 bases and J by 3 bases, leaving 17 bases between them. This CDR3 is 16 amino acids long. These data originate in a study of T cells after yellow fever vaccination. Points from the study as a whole: Compared with primary, the secondary response was weaker and peaked at day 5, not 15.

UMIs were added to TCR cDNA along with a universal primer site when it was made by 5'RACE template switching. Using its own MiXCR run on the 5' RACE reads, TCRdb lists one record per CDR3 protein. Of approximately 300,000 distinct CDR3 sequences detected, roughly 7% appear once; the ten largest clones hold 18%. This chain links TRBV7-9 with TRBJ2-5, with D perhaps TRBD1 (6 bases). This receptor was taken from a man between 18 and 35 years old who received the YFV17D yellow fever vaccine. The sample consisted of PBMCs, taken roughly 46 days after the first yellow fever vaccination. In nucleotides, the CDR3 is TGTGCCAGCAGCTTCTCTCCAGGGGAAAAAGAAGAGACCCAGTACTTC. This translates into CASSFSPGEKEETQYF.